The TCR beta chain under discussion was sequenced for a study of blood T cell repertoires in COVID-19. Study-wide context: PBMCs, B-cell-depleted T cells, or T cells were the source of the cDNA or gDNA that made up the material.

This clone was seen more than once but under ten times. Trimming removed 5 bases at V and 1 base at J, with 5 bases between. Germline CDR1 SQVTM, CDR2 ANQGSEA. The CDR3 loop spans 11 amino acids. Sequenced by immunoSEQ multiplex PCR; TCRdb stores in-frame clones only, minus some. The repertoire holds roughly 87,000 clones, 86% seen once, with 8% in the top ten. The chain recombines TRBV29-1 with TRBJ1-1; D gene ambiguous. This TCR was recovered from a middle-aged man with active COVID-19. Material for sequencing was peripheral blood. CDR3 DNA sequence: TGCAGCGTTAGCCCGAACACTGAAGCTTTCTTT. Amino acids: CSVSPNTEAFF.